This TCR beta chain was profiled in a study of shared clonotypes between healthy human individuals. CDR3 size: 17 residues. The germline gives CDR1 SEHNR, CDR2 FQNEAQ (reference sequence). With V trimmed by 8 bases and J by 3 bases, 14 bases remained unmatched. Terminally differentiated effector memory CD45RA+ cells were left out of the naive CD8 fraction, which was CD45RO-negative and positively selected for CCR7. Sequencing used immunoSEQ multiplex PCR; TCRdb keeps in-frame clones, though not all of them. This table has around 1.9 million clones, 85% to 95% appearing once. The clonotype originates from a man aged 18 to 35 in good health. Some clones in this sample may be carry-over from other donors' samples. Sequenced sample: naive CD8+ T cells from PBMCs. V is TRBV7-9 and J is TRBJ2-1, with 9 bases matching TRBD2. The CDR3 DNA reads as TGTGCCAGCGGCATACAAGGAAGCGGGAGGAGCTACAATGAGCAGTTCTTC. Translation gives CASGIQGSGRSYNEQFF.